These 10 T cell receptor beta chains were sequenced from one sample in a study of blood T cell repertoires in COVID-19. Sequencing used immunoSEQ multiplex PCR; TCRdb keeps in-frame clones, though not all of them. The sample shows about 220,000 clones, roughly four fifths of them seen only once. The sample was peripheral blood. These receptor sequences come from a woman in her seventies with COVID-19, enrolled during active disease.

A remark on this clone: The sample holds other DNA sequences that translate to the same CDR3. This chain joins TRBV19 and TRBJ2-2, with D tentatively TRBD2 (5 bases). CDR3 length equals 14 residues. Trimming removed 2 bases at V and 2 bases at J, with 6 bases between. CDR1 LNHDA and CDR2 SQIVND come from the germline V gene (reference sequence). The CDR3 DNA follows: TGTGCCAGTAGTATACGGGGAAACACCGGGGAGCTGTTTTTT. It translates to CASSIRGNTGELFF.

The CDR3 sequence: CASSSAGSSGQHGYEQYF. Written as DNA, the CDR3 is TGTGCCAGCAGCTCAGCCGGGAGTAGCGGCCAACACGGGTACGAGCAGTACTTC. The chain joins TRBV7-2 to TRBJ2-7; TRBD2 is a possible D gene (6 bases). Between the trimmed V and J ends, which lost 4 bases and 4 bases, there was a span of 26 bases. Germline CDR1 and CDR2: SGHTA and FQGNSA. The CDR3 length is 18 residues.

The CDR3: CASSRGDREGETQYF. As DNA, the CDR3 is TGTGCCAGCAGCCGGGGGGACAGGGAGGGCGAGACCCAGTACTTC. This chain connects TRBV3-1 (or the pseudogene TRBV3-2) to TRBJ2-5, with 9 nucleotides matching TRBD1. The CDR3 loop spans 15 amino acids. Trimming cost V 4 bases and J 5 bases; bases outside gene matches: 8. Germline CDR1 and CDR2: LGHDT and YNNKEL (reference sequence).

The chain joins TRBV7-2 to TRBJ2-5; TRBD2 matches 7 bases. Trimming removed 4 bases from V and 6 bases from J; junction bases left unmatched: 8. The CDR3 is made up of 14 amino acids. The germline CDR1 and CDR2 sequences are SGHTA and FQGNSA. CDR3 in DNA: TGTGCCAGCAGCTCAAGGGACTATATAAAGACCCAGTACTTC. Protein sequence: CASSSRDYIKTQYF.

The chain uses TRBV7-3 and TRBJ1-1; possibly TRBD1 for D (6 bases). Germline V gene data show CDR1 as SGHTA and CDR2 as FQGTGA. V lost 5 bases to trimming and J lost 10 bases, with 20 bases between them. The CDR3 consists of 14 residues. CDR3 residues: CASSPKGGGGGAFF. In DNA, the CDR3 is TGTGCCAGCAGCCCCAAGGGGGGGGGTGGTGGAGCTTTCTTT. The full variable domain, with the rest looked up from reference TRBV7-3 and TRBJ1-1, is GAGVSQTPSNKVTEKGKYVELRCDPISGHTALYWYRQSLGQGPEFLIYFQGTGAADDSGLPNDRFFAVRPEGSVSTLKIQRTERGDSAVYLCASSPKGGGGGAFFGQGTRLTVV.

The V gene is TRBV6-1, the J gene TRBJ1-2, with unresolved D. This CDR3 has 15 amino acids. Trimming took off 5 bases at V and 6 bases at J, with 19 bases between the two ends. Germline loops: CDR1 MNHNS, CDR2 SASEGT. The CDR3 region has the DNA TGTGCCAGCAGTTCCCGAGGGAGCCCTCTCAATGGCTACACCTTC. Protein: CASSSRGSPLNGYTF.

V is TRBV5-4 and J is TRBJ2-7; 7 nucleotides agree with TRBD2. With V trimmed by 4 bases and J by 0 bases, 10 bases remained unmatched. The CDR3 has 16 amino acids. CDR1 SGHNT and CDR2 YYREEE come from the germline V gene (reference sequence). The CDR3 DNA follows: TGTGCCAGCAGCCCGGGGGGAAGCGGGGCCTCCTACGAGCAGTACTTC. This codes for CASSPGGSGASYEQYF.

This clone came up once. This chain joins TRBV29-1 and TRBJ1-2, with a weak D call TRBD1 (6 bases). The CDR3 consists of 13 residues. Trimming cost V 5 bases and J 3 bases, with 13 bases left between them. Per the germline V gene, CDR1 is SQVTM and CDR2 is ANQGSEA. As DNA, the CDR3 is TGCAGCGTTTCCAGGGGAGGGGACTATGGCTACACCTTC. This codes for CSVSRGGDYGYTF.

J is TRBJ2-3 and V is TRBV7-2, with 8 bases identical to TRBD1. The CDR3 contains 16 residues. Germline V gene lookup returns CDR1 SGHTA and CDR2 FQGNSA. J gave up 4 bases and V 2 bases, and 8 bases lay outside the gene matches. The CDR3 nucleotides are TGTGCCAGCAGCTTAAGGGCAGGGGGCGCATCAGATACGCAGTATTTT. It translates to CASSLRAGGASDTQYF.

The V gene is TRBV24-1, the J gene TRBJ2-7; 8 positions agree with TRBD1. The junction had 9 bases not matched to a gene; V was cut back by 5 bases and J by 4 bases. The CDR3 sequence is 15 residues long. Germline CDR1 and CDR2: KGHDR and SFDVKD. The DNA of the CDR3 is TGTGCCACCAGTGGTTCCGGACAGGGTAAATACGAGCAGTACTTC. Its translation is CATSGSGQGKYEQYF.